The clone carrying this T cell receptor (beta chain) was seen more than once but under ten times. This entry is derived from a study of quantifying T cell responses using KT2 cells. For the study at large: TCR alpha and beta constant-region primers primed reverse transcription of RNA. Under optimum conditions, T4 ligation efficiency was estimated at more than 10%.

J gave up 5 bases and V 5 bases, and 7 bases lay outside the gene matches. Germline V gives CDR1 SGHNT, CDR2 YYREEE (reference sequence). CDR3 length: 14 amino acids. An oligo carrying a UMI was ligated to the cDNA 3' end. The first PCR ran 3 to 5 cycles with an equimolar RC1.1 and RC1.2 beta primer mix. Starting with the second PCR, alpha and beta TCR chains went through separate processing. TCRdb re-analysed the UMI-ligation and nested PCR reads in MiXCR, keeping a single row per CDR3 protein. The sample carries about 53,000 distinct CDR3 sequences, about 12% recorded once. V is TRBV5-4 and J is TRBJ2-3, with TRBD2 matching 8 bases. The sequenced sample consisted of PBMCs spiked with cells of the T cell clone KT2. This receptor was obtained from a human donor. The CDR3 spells CASSSLAAGDTQYF. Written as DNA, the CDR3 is TGTGCCAGCAGTTCACTAGCGGCGGGAGATACGCAGTATTTT.